The rows below give T cell receptor beta chains drawn from one sample of a study of vaccination and CD4 T cells after COVID-19. The antigens these receptors bind are not known. TCRdb fed the PCR reads into MiXCR, producing one record per CDR3 protein. The sample contains roughly 20,000 distinct CDR3 sequences, 40% to 45% of which appear only once. The sample consisted of CD4+ T cells from blood, cultured in vitro, taken after SARS-CoV-2 vaccination. Receptors originate from a human donor who had recovered from COVID-19. Each CDR3 is given with its conserved first and last residue. Each record gives: clone size, V gene, J gene, D gene, CDR3 protein, CDR3 DNA. D genes are given only for firm matches. Not every row has a clone size; where given, it reads once, few, many or a size class.

clone size: -; V gene: TRBV7-3; J gene: TRBJ2-5; D gene: -; CDR3 protein: CASSSQRGETQYF; CDR3 DNA: TGTGCCAGCAGCTCCCAACGGGGAGAGACCCAGTACTTC
clone size: few; V gene: TRBV9; J gene: TRBJ1-6; D gene: -; CDR3 protein: CASSVEGSSYNSPLHF; CDR3 DNA: TGTGCCAGCAGCGTAGAAGGGAGCTCCTATAATTCACCCCTCCACTTT
clone size: -; V gene: TRBV7-9; J gene: TRBJ2-3; D gene: TRBD2; CDR3 protein: CASSYGLAETQYF; CDR3 DNA: TGTGCCAGCAGCTACGGACTAGCGGAGACGCAGTATTTT
clone size: -; V gene: TRBV11-2; J gene: TRBJ2-7; D gene: -; CDR3 protein: CASSLDGYEQYF; CDR3 DNA: TGTGCCAGCAGCTTAGACGGATACGAGCAGTACTTC
clone size: -; V gene: TRBV28; J gene: TRBJ1-2; D gene: TRBD1; CDR3 protein: CASSFAPGQGVNYGYTF; CDR3 DNA: TGTGCCAGCAGTTTTGCACCGGGACAGGGCGTCAACTATGGCTACACCTTC
clone size: -; V gene: TRBV6-1; J gene: TRBJ1-1; D gene: -; CDR3 protein: CASSESGSTEAFF; CDR3 DNA: TGTGCCAGCAGTGAATCGGGTTCCACTGAAGCTTTCTTT
clone size: -; V gene: TRBV7-9; J gene: TRBJ1-1; D gene: TRBD1; CDR3 protein: CASSLVSGGTTEAFF; CDR3 DNA: TGTGCCAGCAGCTTAGTGTCAGGGGGGACCACTGAAGCTTTCTTT
clone size: -; V gene: TRBV7-9; J gene: TRBJ2-7; D gene: TRBD1; CDR3 protein: CASSSGQGTYEQYF; CDR3 DNA: TGTGCCAGCAGCTCCGGACAGGGAACCTACGAGCAGTACTTC
clone size: -; V gene: TRBV15; J gene: TRBJ2-5; D gene: -; CDR3 protein: CATNTGLQETQYF; CDR3 DNA: TGTGCCACAAATACAGGTTTGCAAGAGACCCAGTACTTC
clone size: -; V gene: TRBV6-1; J gene: TRBJ1-6; D gene: -; CDR3 protein: CASSENLSPLHF; CDR3 DNA: TGTGCCAGCAGTGAAAACCTGTCACCCCTCCACTTT
clone size: -; V gene: TRBV28; J gene: TRBJ1-1; D gene: -; CDR3 protein: CASSLRGSRYTEAFF; CDR3 DNA: TGTGCCAGCAGCCTGCGGGGGAGTCGGTACACTGAAGCTTTCTTT
clone size: -; V gene: TRBV11-1; J gene: TRBJ2-7; D gene: -; CDR3 protein: CASSLPTRYEQYF; CDR3 DNA: TGTGCCAGCAGCTTACCGACTAGGTACGAGCAGTACTTC
clone size: few; V gene: TRBV6-2/TRBV6-3; J gene: TRBJ2-7; D gene: -; CDR3 protein: CASSYGVRGYEQYF; CDR3 DNA: TGTGCCAGCAGTTACGGCGTGAGGGGCTACGAGCAGTACTTC
clone size: -; V gene: TRBV28; J gene: TRBJ2-7; D gene: TRBD1; CDR3 protein: CASSSTGSSYYEQYF; CDR3 DNA: TGTGCCAGCAGTTCGACAGGGTCTTCTTACTACGAGCAGTACTTC
clone size: few; V gene: TRBV19; J gene: TRBJ1-2; D gene: TRBD1; CDR3 protein: CASSQDRGREGYTF; CDR3 DNA: TGTGCCAGTAGCCAAGACAGGGGGCGAGAAGGCTACACCTTC
clone size: few; V gene: TRBV7-2; J gene: TRBJ1-6; D gene: TRBD1; CDR3 protein: CASSSHRQGTSSPLHF; CDR3 DNA: TGTGCCAGCAGTTCACACAGACAGGGCACCTCTTCACCCCTCCACTTT
clone size: -; V gene: TRBV20-1; J gene: TRBJ2-3; D gene: TRBD2; CDR3 protein: CSAFGLAGTDTQYF; CDR3 DNA: TGCAGTGCCTTCGGACTAGCGGGCACAGATACGCAGTATTTT
clone size: few; V gene: TRBV20-1; J gene: TRBJ2-7; D gene: TRBD2; CDR3 protein: CSAPGLAGVREQYF; CDR3 DNA: TGCAGTGCGCCCGGGCTAGCGGGAGTTCGCGAGCAGTACTTC
clone size: -; V gene: TRBV7-9; J gene: TRBJ2-3; D gene: -; CDR3 protein: CASSSSGRDTQYF; CDR3 DNA: TGTGCCAGCAGCTCCTCAGGAAGAGATACGCAGTATTTT
clone size: -; V gene: TRBV7-2; J gene: TRBJ2-2; D gene: -; CDR3 protein: CASSPRLDLTGELFF; CDR3 DNA: TGTGCCAGCAGCCCCCGATTAGACTTAACCGGGGAGCTGTTTTTT
clone size: -; V gene: TRBV19; J gene: TRBJ2-5; D gene: -; CDR3 protein: CASSSGPRAETQYF; CDR3 DNA: TGTGCCAGTAGTTCTGGGCCAAGAGCGGAGACCCAGTACTTC
clone size: -; V gene: TRBV18; J gene: TRBJ2-7; D gene: TRBD2; CDR3 protein: CASSPPTSGSYEQYF; CDR3 DNA: TGTGCCAGCTCACCACCGACTAGCGGGAGCTACGAGCAGTACTTC
clone size: few; V gene: TRBV7-3; J gene: TRBJ2-2; D gene: TRBD1; CDR3 protein: CASSFTGALTGELFF; CDR3 DNA: TGTGCCAGCAGCTTTACAGGGGCCCTAACCGGGGAGCTGTTTTTT
clone size: -; V gene: TRBV6-5; J gene: TRBJ2-7; D gene: -; CDR3 protein: CASSYALEYEQYF; CDR3 DNA: TGTGCCAGCAGTTACGCCCTGGAATACGAGCAGTACTTC
clone size: -; V gene: TRBV20-1; J gene: TRBJ2-7; D gene: TRBD2; CDR3 protein: CSASLSGYEQYF; CDR3 DNA: TGCAGTGCTAGTCTTAGCGGGTACGAGCAGTACTTC
clone size: few; V gene: TRBV19; J gene: TRBJ1-2; D gene: -; CDR3 protein: CASRPNGQIYGYTF; CDR3 DNA: TGTGCCAGTAGGCCAAACGGACAGATCTATGGCTACACCTTC
clone size: few; V gene: TRBV28; J gene: TRBJ1-2; D gene: TRBD1; CDR3 protein: CASAWGTGSNYGYTF; CDR3 DNA: TGTGCCAGCGCCTGGGGGACAGGGTCTAACTATGGCTACACCTTC
clone size: few; V gene: TRBV27; J gene: TRBJ2-7; D gene: -; CDR3 protein: CASSESGAYEQYF; CDR3 DNA: TGTGCCAGCAGTGAATCCGGGGCTTACGAGCAGTACTTC
clone size: few; V gene: TRBV21-1; J gene: TRBJ2-7; D gene: -; CDR3 protein: CASQGVRVSYEQYF; CDR3 DNA: TGTGCCAGCCAGGGGGTTCGGGTGTCCTACGAGCAGTACTTC
clone size: few; V gene: TRBV7-2; J gene: TRBJ1-2; D gene: -; CDR3 protein: CASSPYRTDGYTF; CDR3 DNA: TGTGCCAGCAGCCCTTACAGGACGGATGGCTACACCTTC
clone size: few; V gene: TRBV11-2; J gene: TRBJ1-2; D gene: -; CDR3 protein: CASSQGAGAYYGYTF; CDR3 DNA: TGTGCCAGCAGCCAAGGGGCAGGGGCCTACTATGGCTACACCTTC
clone size: -; V gene: TRBV12-3/TRBV12-4; J gene: TRBJ2-5; D gene: TRBD1; CDR3 protein: CASSVDRGGGQETQYF; CDR3 DNA: TGTGCCAGCAGTGTTGACAGGGGAGGAGGGCAAGAGACCCAGTACTTC
clone size: -; V gene: TRBV20-1; J gene: TRBJ2-4; D gene: TRBD1; CDR3 protein: CSADGQGAQNIQYF; CDR3 DNA: TGCAGTGCTGACGGACAGGGGGCCCAAAACATTCAGTACTTC
clone size: few; V gene: TRBV27; J gene: TRBJ1-1; D gene: -; CDR3 protein: CASIRLGLNTEAFF; CDR3 DNA: TGTGCCAGCATACGCCTGGGCCTGAACACTGAAGCTTTCTTT
clone size: few; V gene: TRBV7-6; J gene: TRBJ2-5; D gene: -; CDR3 protein: CASSSGQKETQYF; CDR3 DNA: TGTGCCAGCAGCTCAGGACAGAAAGAGACCCAGTACTTC
clone size: -; V gene: TRBV2; J gene: TRBJ2-7; D gene: -; CDR3 protein: CASGRAHLHEQYF; CDR3 DNA: TGTGCCAGTGGGCGAGCTCACCTACACGAGCAGTACTTC
clone size: few; V gene: TRBV2; J gene: TRBJ1-2; D gene: -; CDR3 protein: CASMAREGYGYTF; CDR3 DNA: TGTGCCAGCATGGCCAGGGAGGGGTATGGCTACACCTTC
clone size: few; V gene: TRBV19; J gene: TRBJ2-3; D gene: -; CDR3 protein: CASSPGTSTDTQYF; CDR3 DNA: TGTGCCAGTAGTCCAGGGACGTCCACAGATACGCAGTATTTT
clone size: -; V gene: TRBV11-3; J gene: TRBJ2-2; D gene: -; CDR3 protein: CASSSIGTAGLTNTGELFF; CDR3 DNA: TGTGCCAGCAGCTCAATCGGGACAGCGGGCCTAACGAACACCGGGGAGCTGTTTTTT
clone size: -; V gene: TRBV6-2/TRBV6-3; J gene: TRBJ2-5; D gene: -; CDR3 protein: CASSYQGKETQYF; CDR3 DNA: TGTGCCAGCAGTTATCAGGGGAAAGAGACCCAGTACTTC
clone size: -; V gene: TRBV20-1; J gene: TRBJ2-3; D gene: -; CDR3 protein: CSASLADTQYF; CDR3 DNA: TGCAGTGCTTCCTTAGCAGATACGCAGTATTTT
clone size: -; V gene: TRBV2; J gene: TRBJ2-3; D gene: TRBD2; CDR3 protein: CASSSGSGTDTQYF; CDR3 DNA: TGTGCCAGCAGTAGCGGGAGCGGCACAGATACGCAGTATTTT
clone size: few; V gene: TRBV27; J gene: TRBJ2-1; D gene: -; CDR3 protein: CASPRGLNYNEQFF; CDR3 DNA: TGTGCCAGCCCTCGGGGACTCAACTACAATGAGCAGTTCTTC
clone size: -; V gene: TRBV7-2; J gene: TRBJ2-3; D gene: TRBD2; CDR3 protein: CGDGESGGAADTQYF; CDR3 DNA: TGCGGTGATGGGGAAAGCGGGGGGGCCGCAGATACGCAGTATTTT
clone size: -; V gene: TRBV6-5; J gene: TRBJ2-6; D gene: TRBD2; CDR3 protein: CASSLRFGGAGANVLTF; CDR3 DNA: TGTGCCAGCAGTTTAAGATTCGGGGGGGCTGGGGCCAACGTCCTGACTTTC
clone size: few; V gene: TRBV6-5; J gene: TRBJ1-6; D gene: -; CDR3 protein: CASSYSTFGSSYNSPLHF; CDR3 DNA: TGTGCCAGCAGTTACTCGACTTTCGGCAGCTCCTATAATTCACCCCTCCACTTT
clone size: -; V gene: TRBV2; J gene: TRBJ1-1; D gene: -; CDR3 protein: CASELDRLAEAFF; CDR3 DNA: TGTGCCAGCGAGCTCGACAGGTTGGCTGAAGCTTTCTTT
clone size: -; V gene: TRBV6-5; J gene: TRBJ1-5; D gene: -; CDR3 protein: CASSYVPRRSNQPQHF; CDR3 DNA: TGTGCCAGCAGTTACGTCCCAAGGCGTAGCAATCAGCCCCAGCATTTT
clone size: -; V gene: TRBV18; J gene: TRBJ1-6; D gene: -; CDR3 protein: CASSPGGPAYNSPLHF; CDR3 DNA: TGTGCCAGCTCACCAGGGGGGCCAGCCTATAATTCACCCCTCCACTTT
clone size: -; V gene: TRBV7-2; J gene: TRBJ1-6; D gene: TRBD1; CDR3 protein: CASSRQGGNSPLHF; CDR3 DNA: TGTGCCAGCAGCCGACAGGGGGGAAATTCACCCCTCCACTTT